The 28 T cell receptor beta chains presented below share a single source sample, sequenced in a study of T-cell memory formation after mild COVID-19. MiXCR, run by TCRdb on the 5' RACE reads, gives a single entry per CDR3 protein. The table lists roughly 300,000 distinct CDR3 sequences, 15% to 20% of them singletons. Sequencing input: PBMCs or a T cell subset sorted from them (not recorded which). Receptors were obtained from a man younger than 35 who had mild COVID-19 (a few samples of this study predate the infection). Cell type and time point are not known.

This clonotype was detected only a few times. V and J are TRBV11-2 and TRBJ2-5; 10 nucleotides line up with TRBD1. In germline, CDR1 is SGHAT, CDR2 FQNNGV. The CDR3 length is 15 residues. V was clipped by 2 bases and J by 5 bases; unmatched bases: 5. The CDR3 region is CASSLSPTGGETQYF. The CDR3 DNA reads TGTGCCAGCAGCTTATCCCCGACAGGGGGCGAGACCCAGTACTTC.

A few counts support this clonotype. The chain has TRBV7-3 and TRBJ2-5; the match to TRBD1 covers 8 bases. The CDR3 spans 14 residues. V trimming: 5 bases; J trimming: 4 bases; junction bases outside the gene matches: 6. Germline CDR1 is SGHTA and CDR2 is FQGTGA. DNA for the CDR3: TGTGCCAGCAGCCCGACAGGGGTCGGAGAGACCCAGTACTTC. Translation gives CASSPTGVGETQYF.

In its sample, this clonotype was seen a few times. This chain uses TRBV15 with TRBJ2-5, with a tentative D call TRBD1 (6 bases). Trimming took 8 bases from V and 2 from J, leaving 15 bases between them. CDR3 length equals 14 residues. Per germline, CDR1 LNHNV and CDR2 YYDKDF (reference sequence). CDR3 DNA sequence: TGTGCCACCGGTATTGGACAGCTGCAAGAGACCCAGTACTTC. This encodes CATGIGQLQETQYF.

This clonotype was counted between two and nine times. This chain uses TRBV5-1 with TRBJ2-3; 7 bases agree with TRBD2. The V and J ends lost 9 bases and 1 base, in that order; junction bases with no gene match: 8. This CDR3 is 14 amino acids long. In germline, CDR1 is SGHRS, CDR2 YFSETQ. For the CDR3, the DNA is TGCGCCACGAGACGGGGGGAAGGCACAGATACGCAGTATTTT. Its protein product is CATRRGEGTDTQYF. Full variable domain (missing parts from reference TRBV5-1 and TRBJ2-3): KAGVTQTPRYLIKTRGQQVTLSCSPISGHRSVSWYQQTPGQGLQFLFEYFSETQRNKGNFPGRFSGRQFSNSRSEMNVSTLELGDSALYLCATRRGEGTDTQYFGPGTRLTVL.

The chain recombines TRBV19 with TRBJ2-5; 10 positions match TRBD1. CDR3 length: 16 amino acids. Germline values: CDR1 LNHDA, CDR2 SQIVND (reference sequence). V lost 3 bases to trimming and J lost 3 bases; unmatched junction nucleotides: 7. CDR3 nucleotides: TGTGCCAGTAGTATGGACGGGACAGGGGCGAAAGAGACCCAGTACTTC. It codes for CASSMDGTGAKETQYF.

The rearrangement uses TRBV6-5 and TRBJ2-5, with a tentative D call TRBD1 (5 bases). This CDR3 spans 12 amino acids. V shed 2 bases and J shed 7 bases, with 8 bases lying between them. Germline V lookup: CDR1 MNHEY, CDR2 SVGAGI. DNA for the CDR3: TGTGCCAGCAGTTACACCACAGGGACCCAGTACTTC. This sequence encodes CASSYTTGTQYF.

The rearrangement links TRBV4-1 to TRBJ1-2; 9 bases line up with TRBD1. J was trimmed by 4 bases and V by 5 bases; bases with no gene match: 2. Germline lookup yields CDR1 MGHRA and CDR2 YSYEKL. The CDR3 totals 13 residues. This CDR3 reads CASSRTGVYGYTF. CDR3 coding DNA: TGCGCCAGCAGCAGGACAGGGGTCTATGGCTACACCTTC.

This clonotype has just a few counts. This chain uses TRBV20-1 with TRBJ2-3; 7 bases match TRBD1. Germline V gives CDR1 DFQATT, CDR2 SNEGSKA (reference sequence). Trimming at V came to 5 bases and at J to 2 bases, leaving 7 bases not matched to a gene. The CDR3 is made up of 14 amino acids. CDR3 protein: CSALRTGTTDTQYF. Written as DNA, the CDR3 is TGCAGTGCTTTGCGGACAGGTACCACAGATACGCAGTATTTT.

This clonotype has a handful of counts. The V call is TRBV6-5, the J call TRBJ2-7; no clear D. Trimming shortened V by 0 bases and J by 2 bases, and 5 bases separated the two germline ends. CDR1 MNHEY and CDR2 SVGAGI come from the germline V gene. The CDR3 is made up of 13 amino acids. The CDR3 sequence is CASSYSLAYEQYF. The CDR3 nucleotides read TGTGCCAGCAGTTACTCATTAGCCTACGAGCAGTACTTC.

This clonotype was recorded many times. The V and J genes are TRBV4-1 and TRBJ2-2; TRBD2 might be the D (6 bases). V was pared by 6 bases and J by 6 bases, with 14 bases between. The length of the CDR3 is 14 residues. Germline assignment: CDR1 MGHRA and CDR2 YSYEKL. The CDR3 DNA is TGCGCCAGCAGACATCCCGGGGAGGCCGGGGAGCTGTTTTTT. Protein sequence: CASRHPGEAGELFF.

This clonotype was recorded many times. The V gene is TRBV3-1, the J gene TRBJ2-1, with 10 bases identical to TRBD2. The CDR3 totals 15 residues. Germline assignment: CDR1 LGHDT and CDR2 YNNKEL (reference sequence). Trimming at V came to 7 bases and at J to 9 bases, leaving 12 bases not matched to a gene. The CDR3 DNA is TGTGCCAGCACCCGCTCAAGCGGGGGGGCCGTTGAGCAGTTCTTC. Translation gives CASTRSSGGAVEQFF.

The chain carries TRBV5-1 and TRBJ1-2; unclear D gene. Germline V gene sequence: CDR1 SGHRS, CDR2 YFSETQ. The CDR3 loop spans 14 amino acids. V lost 2 bases and J 0 bases, leaving 8 bases between the germline ends. The CDR3 coding sequence is TGCGCCAGCAGCTTCACGTCAGCTAACTATGGCTACACCTTC. Protein: CASSFTSANYGYTF. Supplemented by reference TRBV5-1 and TRBJ1-2, the full variable domain reads KAGVTQTPRYLIKTRGQQVTLSCSPISGHRSVSWYQQTPGQGLQFLFEYFSETQRNKGNFPGRFSGRQFSNSRSEMNVSTLELGDSALYLCASSFTSANYGYTFGSGTRLTVV.

V usage is TRBV4-2 and J usage is TRBJ2-5; D is uncertain. The germline CDR1 and CDR2 sequences are LGHNA and YNFKEQ. V was cut by 5 bases and J by 3 bases, with 10 bases left in between. This CDR3 spans 13 amino acids. CDR3 bases: TGTGCCAGCAGCACCCCCCTTGAAGAGACCCAGTACTTC. It specifies CASSTPLEETQYF.

This rearrangement joins TRBV10-3 to TRBJ1-6; D is unclear. The CDR3 contains 17 residues. Germline assignment: CDR1 ENHRY and CDR2 SYGVKD. Deletions cut 4 bases from V and 5 bases from J, with 18 bases between. The CDR3 is CAISAPFAPENNSPLHF. The CDR3 DNA reads TGTGCCATCAGTGCTCCATTTGCCCCCGAAAATAATTCACCCCTCCACTTT.

This clonotype occurred a few times. The V and J genes are TRBV7-6 and TRBJ2-7, with unresolved D. Germline V gene lookup returns CDR1 SGHVS and CDR2 FNYEAQ. The V and J ends lost 1 base and 3 bases respectively, with 13 bases between them. The CDR3 is made up of 15 amino acids. The CDR3 DNA reads TGTGCCAGCAGCTTAGAGATGGCTAGTAACTACGAGCAGTACTTC. As protein: CASSLEMASNYEQYF. Based on the CDR3 plus reference TRBV7-6 and TRBJ2-7, the full variable domain is GAGVSQSPRYKVTKRGQDVALRCDPISGHVSLYWYRQALGQGPEFLTYFNYEAQQDKSGLPNDRFSAERPEGSISTLTIQRTEQRDSAMYRCASSLEMASNYEQYFGPGTRLTVT.

This clonotype was picked up a small number of times. The chain uses TRBV29-1 and TRBJ1-5, with D uncertain. The V gene lost 3 bases and the J gene lost 3 bases, with 12 bases spanning the gap. Germline V gives CDR1 SQVTM, CDR2 ANQGSEA. The CDR3 runs to 14 residues. The CDR3 bases are TGCAGCGTTGATGCGGACGGGGACAATCAGCCCCAGCATTTT. Translation: CSVDADGDNQPQHF. The whole variable domain, remainder taken from reference TRBV29-1 and TRBJ1-5, is SAVISQKPSRDICQRGTSLTIQCQVDSQVTMMFWYRQQPGQSLTLIATANQGSEATYESGFVIDKFPISRPNLTFSTLTVSNMSPEDSSIYLCSVDADGDNQPQHFGDGTRLSIL.

This clonotype was seen more than once but under ten times. The chain uses TRBV5-1 and TRBJ2-5; maybe TRBD2 (6 bases). The CDR3 covers 13 residues. Trimming shortened V by 5 bases and J by 3 bases, and 11 bases separated the two germline ends. CDR1 is SGHRS, CDR2 YFSETQ, per germline. CDR3 sequence reads: CASRRGMEETQYF. CDR3 nucleotide sequence: TGCGCCAGCAGGCGGGGAATGGAAGAGACCCAGTACTTC.

This clonotype has only a few counts. J is TRBJ2-1 and V is TRBV7-6, with D perhaps TRBD1 (5 bases). The V and J ends lost 1 base and 4 bases respectively, with 11 bases between them. The CDR3 spans 15 residues. In germline, CDR1 is SGHVS, CDR2 FNYEAQ. CDR3 DNA sequence: TGTGCCAGCAGCTTAGGTTTACAGGCGTACAATGAGCAGTTCTTC. It translates to CASSLGLQAYNEQFF.

This chain joins TRBV6-2 or TRBV6-3 and TRBJ2-7; maybe TRBD1 (5 bases). The germline V gene encodes CDR1 MNHEY and CDR2 SVGEGT. This CDR3 comprises 13 residues. Trimming shortened V by 6 bases and J by 3 bases, and 12 bases separated the two germline ends. CDR3 region: CASRKGRVYEQYF. The CDR3 nucleotides are TGTGCCAGCAGAAAGGGCAGGGTCTACGAGCAGTACTTC.

This clonotype has just a few counts. The chain carries TRBV20-1 and TRBJ2-2; 7 positions match TRBD1. V lost 6 bases, J lost 0 bases, and 1 base stayed unmatched. The CDR3 loop spans 13 amino acids. CDR1 and CDR2 from the germline V gene are DFQATT and SNEGSKA (reference sequence). In DNA, the CDR3 is TGCAGTGCCGGGACAGCGAACACCGGGGAGCTGTTTTTT. As protein: CSAGTANTGELFF.

This clonotype was detected a few times. The chain uses TRBV28 and TRBJ1-6; 8 bases fit TRBD1. Germline loops: CDR1 MDHEN, CDR2 SYDVKM. J lost 10 bases, V lost 5 bases, and 10 bases had no gene match. The CDR3 length is 15 residues. As DNA, the CDR3 is TGTGCCAGCAGTCCCCGGGACAGGTTGGGCTCACCCCTCCACTTT. Amino acid sequence: CASSPRDRLGSPLHF.

The V and J genes are TRBV5-1 and TRBJ2-3; unclear D gene. CDR1 and CDR2 (germline): SGHRS, YFSETQ. Trimming shortened V by 4 bases and J by 2 bases, and 14 bases separated the two germline ends. The CDR3 is 15 amino acids. This chain's CDR3 is CASSPTPGYTDTQYF. DNA of the CDR3: TGCGCCAGCAGCCCGACTCCTGGATACACAGATACGCAGTATTTT.

The chain couples TRBV4-3 to TRBJ2-5, with D possibly being TRBD1 or TRBD2 (5 bases each). Germline V CDR1 and CDR2: LGHNA, YSLEER. V was shortened by 3 bases and J by 5 bases, with 16 bases between the two germline ends. This CDR3 comprises 15 residues. CDR3 amino acids: CASSHGDVLGETQYF. The DNA of the CDR3 is TGCGCCAGCAGCCATGGGGACGTATTGGGGGAGACCCAGTACTTC.

This clonotype showed up just a few times. This chain connects TRBV11-2 to TRBJ1-2; tentative D call: TRBD1 (5 bases). Germline CDR1 SGHAT, CDR2 FQNNGV. V was clipped by 4 bases and J by 5 bases, with 14 bases between them. The CDR3 extends over 14 amino acids. Here the CDR3 reads CASSSGVPFYGYTF. The CDR3 DNA is TGTGCCAGCAGCTCGGGGGTGCCCTTTTATGGCTACACCTTC.

This chain joins TRBV4-1 and TRBJ2-3; possibly TRBD2 for D (6 bases). This CDR3 is built from 18 residues. The germline V gene encodes CDR1 MGHRA and CDR2 YSYEKL. The V and J ends lost 1 base and 0 bases respectively, with 17 bases between them. CDR3 amino acids: CASSQVGGLATSTDTQYF. The CDR3 coding sequence is TGCGCCAGCAGCCAAGTTGGGGGACTCGCGACTAGCACAGATACGCAGTATTTT.

The rearrangement uses TRBV6-6 and TRBJ1-1; D is possibly TRBD1 (5 bases). The CDR3 has 14 residues. Looked up from germline, CDR1 is MNHNY and CDR2 is SVGAGI (reference sequence). Trimming removed 11 bases at V and 2 bases at J, with 18 bases between. The CDR3 reads CAHRGRQLNTEAFF. The CDR3 DNA follows: TGTGCCCATAGGGGTAGACAGCTAAACACTGAAGCTTTCTTT.

The J gene is TRBJ2-4, the V gene TRBV28; no clear D gene. CDR1 is MDHEN and CDR2 is SYDVKM in the germline V gene. The CDR3 runs to 14 residues. Trimming removed 5 bases from V and 6 bases from J, with 14 bases in between. The CDR3 nucleotides are TGTGCCAGCAGTCTCCCTGGGCCGGGAAACATTCAGTACTTC. Translated: CASSLPGPGNIQYF. The full variable domain, rest sourced from reference TRBV28 and TRBJ2-4, is DVKVTQSSRYLVKRTGEKVFLECVQDMDHENMFWYRQDPGLGLRLIYFSYDVKMKEKGDIPEGYSVSREKKERFSLILESASTNQTSMYLCASSLPGPGNIQYFGAGTRLSVL.

The V gene is TRBV25-1, the J gene TRBJ1-5, with D perhaps TRBD1 (6 bases). V was shortened by 3 bases and J by 4 bases, with 7 bases between the two germline ends. Germline V gene sequence: CDR1 MGHDK, CDR2 SYGVNS. This CDR3 contains 13 residues. As DNA, the CDR3 is TGTGCCAGCAGTGACGACAGGAATCAGCCCCAGCATTTT. The encoded protein is CASSDDRNQPQHF.